The TCR beta chain under discussion was sequenced for a study of cytomegalovirus exposure and HLA in healthy donors. About this clone itself: Its antigen remains unidentified.

Germline-derived CDR1 and CDR2 are ENHRY and SYGVKD. Trimming shortened V by 10 bases and J by 0 bases, and 13 bases separated the two germline ends. The CDR3 totals 15 residues. General study findings and limits: Investigators reported some 150 TCR beta chains as tied to cytomegalovirus. The study had only CMV serostatus as immune exposure information. Prior analysis indicated that the majority of TCR beta V segments exhibited productivity approximately 90% or approximately 30% of the time.

Use of 60 Vbeta and 13 Jbeta primers characterized the PCR. Libraries were prepared by immunoSEQ multiplex PCR; TCRdb keeps only in-frame clonotypes and omits some of them. The profile shows about 200,000 clones, 81% of them singletons. What was sequenced was PBMCs. The sequence derives from a man younger than 30 in good health and CMV-seronegative. The chain combines TRBV10-3 with TRBJ2-6, with a tentative D call TRBD2 (6 bases). The DNA for the CDR3 is TGTGCCAGCGGGGCGGTAAACTCTGGGGCCAACGTCCTGACTTTC. As protein: CASGAVNSGANVLTF.